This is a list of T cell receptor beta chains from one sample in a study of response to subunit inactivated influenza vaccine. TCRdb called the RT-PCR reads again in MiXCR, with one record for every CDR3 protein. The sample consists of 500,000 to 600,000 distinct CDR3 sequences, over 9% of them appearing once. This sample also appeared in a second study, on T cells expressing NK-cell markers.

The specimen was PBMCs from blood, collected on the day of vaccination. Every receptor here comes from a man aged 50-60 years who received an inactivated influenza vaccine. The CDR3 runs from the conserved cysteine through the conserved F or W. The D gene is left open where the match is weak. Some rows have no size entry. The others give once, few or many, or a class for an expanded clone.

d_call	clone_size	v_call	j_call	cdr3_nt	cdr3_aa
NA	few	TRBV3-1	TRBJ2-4	TGTGCCAGCAGTCCCAATCCAGTCTTAGCCAAAAACATTCAGTACTTC	CASSPNPVLAKNIQYF
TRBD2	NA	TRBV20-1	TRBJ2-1	TGCAGTGCTAGAGATGTCGAGCGGGGGCCCTACAATGAGCAGTTCTTC	CSARDVERGPYNEQFF
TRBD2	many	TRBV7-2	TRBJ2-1	TGTGCCAGCAGCTTAGATGCTAGCGGACCCTACAATGAGCAGTTCTTC	CASSLDASGPYNEQFF
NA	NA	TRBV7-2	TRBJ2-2	TGTGCCAGCAGCTTAGTTTTTTCGGGCACCGGGGAGCTGTTTTTT	CASSLVFSGTGELFF
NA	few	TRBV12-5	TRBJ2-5	TGTGCTAGTGGTTCAGGGTTAGGAGAGACCCAGTACTTC	CASGSGLGETQYF
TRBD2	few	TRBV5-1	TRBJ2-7	TGCGCCAGCAGCTTGGCTAGCGGGCGGCTCTACGAGCAGTACTTC	CASSLASGRLYEQYF
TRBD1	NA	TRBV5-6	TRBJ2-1	TGTGCCAGCAGCACTGGACAGGGACTTACCTACAATGAGCAGTTCTTC	CASSTGQGLTYNEQFF
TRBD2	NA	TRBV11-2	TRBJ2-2	TGTGCCAGCAGCTTGGAGTTTGCGCGGGGGTTCACCGGGGAGCTGTTTTTT	CASSLEFARGFTGELFF
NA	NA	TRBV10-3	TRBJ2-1	TGTGCCATCAGAACAGCTAATGAGCAGTTCTTC	CAIRTANEQFF
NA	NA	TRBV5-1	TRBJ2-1	TGCGCCAGCAGCTTGGGGGGGGCAGTGTACAATGAGCAGTTCTTC	CASSLGGAVYNEQFF
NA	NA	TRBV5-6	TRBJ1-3	TGTGCCAGCAGTCGAGTTTGGGGTTCCTCTGGAAACACCATATATTTT	CASSRVWGSSGNTIYF
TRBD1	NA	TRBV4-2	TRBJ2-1	TGTGCCAGCAGCCAAGAGAGGACAGGGGTCGAGCAGTTCTTC	CASSQERTGVEQFF
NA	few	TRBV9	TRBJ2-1	TGTGCCAGCAGTGGGCTTGGACTCGTTTACAATGAGCAGTTCTTC	CASSGLGLVYNEQFF
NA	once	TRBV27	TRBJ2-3	TGTGCCAGCAGTTCCCCCGGGGAGACAGATACGCAGTATTTT	CASSSPGETDTQYF
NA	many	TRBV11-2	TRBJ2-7	TGTGCCAGCAGCTCTCTTCGGGGCGGCTACGAGCAGTACTTC	CASSSLRGGYEQYF
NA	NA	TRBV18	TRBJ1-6	TGTGCCAGCTCACAAATGGACCGGATCTCCTATAATTCACCCCTCCACTTT	CASSQMDRISYNSPLHF
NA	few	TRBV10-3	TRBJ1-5	TGTGCCACCGCCTTGCACAGGAATAGCAATCAGCCCCAGCATTTT	CATALHRNSNQPQHF
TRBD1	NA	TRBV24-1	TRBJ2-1	TGTGCCACCAGTGATTCCTTCCCGACAGGGGGCTCCTACAATGAGCAGTTCTTC	CATSDSFPTGGSYNEQFF
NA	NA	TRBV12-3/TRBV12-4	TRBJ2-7	TGTGCCAGCAGGATGACAGGCGATGAGAATCAGTACTTC	CASRMTGDENQYF
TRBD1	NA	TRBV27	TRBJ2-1	TGTGCCAGCAGTTGGACAGGCCCTACAATGATCCAGTTCTTC	CASSWTGPTMIQFF
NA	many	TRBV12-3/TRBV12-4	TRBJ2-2	TGTGCCAGCAGTGGAACAAACACCGGGGAGCTGTTTTTT	CASSGTNTGELFF
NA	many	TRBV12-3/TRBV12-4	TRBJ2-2	TGTGCCAGCAGTTTTGCCGGACCCGACACCGGGGAGCTGTTTTTT	CASSFAGPDTGELFF
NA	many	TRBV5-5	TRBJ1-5	TGTGCCAGCAGCTTCGCCACAGGGACTGAGAGCAATCAGCCCCAGCATTTT	CASSFATGTESNQPQHF
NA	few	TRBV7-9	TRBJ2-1	TGTGCCAGCAGCTTAGAATGGGGGGATCATCAGTTCTTC	CASSLEWGDHQFF
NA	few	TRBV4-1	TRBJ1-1	TGCGCCAGCAGCCAGAACCGGGACATTATGAACACTGAAGCTTTCTTT	CASSQNRDIMNTEAFF
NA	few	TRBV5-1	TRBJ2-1	TGCGCCAGCAGCTTGGCCCTCGGGGTGAACAATGAGCAGTTCTTC	CASSLALGVNNEQFF
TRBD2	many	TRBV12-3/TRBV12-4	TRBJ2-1	TGTGCCAGCAGTTTATTAGCGGGGGGTGTCCACAATGAGCAGTTCTTC	CASSLLAGGVHNEQFF
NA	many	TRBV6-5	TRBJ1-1	TGTGCCAGCAGTCGTCACCAGGGGGAAGCTTTCTTT	CASSRHQGEAFF
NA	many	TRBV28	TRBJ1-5	TGTGCCAGCAGGAACAGGGCCGGTTATAGCAATCAGCCCCAGCATTTT	CASRNRAGYSNQPQHF
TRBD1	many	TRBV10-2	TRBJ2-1	TGCGCCAGCAGTGGTAGACAGGGGGTGGTCAATGAGCAGTTCTTC	CASSGRQGVVNEQFF
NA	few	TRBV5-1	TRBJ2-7	TGCGCCAGCAGCTTACGGACAGCGGCTAGGGAGCAGTACTTC	CASSLRTAAREQYF
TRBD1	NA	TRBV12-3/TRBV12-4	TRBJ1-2	TGTGCCAGCAGTAGGACCGACCTAACAGGGGGAGGCTACACCTTC	CASSRTDLTGGGYTF
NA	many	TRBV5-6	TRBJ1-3	TGTGCCAGCAGCCCCGTTGGCGGGACAAACACCATATATTTT	CASSPVGGTNTIYF
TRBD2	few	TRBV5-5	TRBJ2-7	TGTGCCAGCAGCTTGATACTAGCGGGGGGGCCATCCTACGAGCAGTACTTC	CASSLILAGGPSYEQYF
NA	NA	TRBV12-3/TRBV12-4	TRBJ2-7	TGTGCCAGCAGTTTGGGTGTGGCAGCCCCATCCTACGAGCAGTACTTC	CASSLGVAAPSYEQYF
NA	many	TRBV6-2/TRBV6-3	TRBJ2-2	TGTGCCAGCGCGCAGAGCACCGGGGAGCTGTTTTTT	CASAQSTGELFF
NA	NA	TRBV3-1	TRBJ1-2	TGTGCCAGCAGCCGGGAGACAGCGTATGGCTACACCTTC	CASSRETAYGYTF
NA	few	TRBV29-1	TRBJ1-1	TGCAGCGCCCGGGGGGACCTGGGGACTGAAGCTTTCTTT	CSARGDLGTEAFF
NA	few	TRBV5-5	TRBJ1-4	TGTGCCAGCAGCTTGGCGCTGCTTAATGAAAAACTGTTTTTT	CASSLALLNEKLFF
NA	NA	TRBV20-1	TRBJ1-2	TGCAGTGTAATATTACAGAACTATGGCTACACCTTC	CSVILQNYGYTF
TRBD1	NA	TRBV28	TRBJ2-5	TGTGCCAGCAGTCACCTCACAGGGGGCGGAGAGACCCAGTACTTC	CASSHLTGGGETQYF
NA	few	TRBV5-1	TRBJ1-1	TGCGCCAGCAGCCGGGAGGGGGATTTAAGCACTGAAGCTTTCTTT	CASSREGDLSTEAFF
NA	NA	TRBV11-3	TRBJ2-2	TGTGCCAGCAGCTTAGGGGCAGGATCGAACACCGGGGAGCTGTTTTTT	CASSLGAGSNTGELFF
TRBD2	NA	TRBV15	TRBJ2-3	TGTGCCACCAGCAGCTTGTTAGCGGGGCCTAGCACAGATACGCAGTATTTT	CATSSLLAGPSTDTQYF
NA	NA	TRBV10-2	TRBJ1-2	TGCGCCATCCTGAAACGGGCGGAGGACGGCCCGGAGGGCTATGGCTACACCTTC	CAILKRAEDGPEGYGYTF
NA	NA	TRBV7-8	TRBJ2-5	TGTGCCAGCACCCTCAAGAGACTAGGCCAAGAGACCCAGTACTTC	CASTLKRLGQETQYF
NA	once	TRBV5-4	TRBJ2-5	TGTGCCAGCAACTTACAGGATTCGCGCGGGGAGACCCAGTACTTC	CASNLQDSRGETQYF
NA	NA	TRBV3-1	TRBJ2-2	TGTGCCAGCAGCCAAGCGGGACATATGAACACCGGGGAGCTGTTTTTT	CASSQAGHMNTGELFF
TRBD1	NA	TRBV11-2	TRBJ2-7	TGTGCCAGCAGTTACGCCGGGACAGGGCTCTACGAGCAGTACTTC	CASSYAGTGLYEQYF
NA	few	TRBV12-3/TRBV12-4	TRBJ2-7	TGTGCCAGCAGTTTAGCGGGTCCCCTCTACGAGCAGTACTTC	CASSLAGPLYEQYF
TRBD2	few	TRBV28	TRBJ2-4	TGTGCCAGCAGTCCCGGGGGACTAGCGGGAGGCCTTGTCGCCAAAAACATTCAGTACTTC	CASSPGGLAGGLVAKNIQYF